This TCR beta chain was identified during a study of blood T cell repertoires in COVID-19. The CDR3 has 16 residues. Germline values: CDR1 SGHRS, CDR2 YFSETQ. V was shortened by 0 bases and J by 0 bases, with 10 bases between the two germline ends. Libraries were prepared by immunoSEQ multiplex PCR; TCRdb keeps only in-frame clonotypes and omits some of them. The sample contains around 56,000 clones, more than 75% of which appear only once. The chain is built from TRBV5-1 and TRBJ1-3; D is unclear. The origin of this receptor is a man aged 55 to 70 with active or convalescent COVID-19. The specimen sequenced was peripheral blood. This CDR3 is CASSLGAVSSGNTIYF. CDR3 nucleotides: TGCGCCAGCAGCTTGGGCGCCGTCTCCTCTGGAAACACCATATATTTT.